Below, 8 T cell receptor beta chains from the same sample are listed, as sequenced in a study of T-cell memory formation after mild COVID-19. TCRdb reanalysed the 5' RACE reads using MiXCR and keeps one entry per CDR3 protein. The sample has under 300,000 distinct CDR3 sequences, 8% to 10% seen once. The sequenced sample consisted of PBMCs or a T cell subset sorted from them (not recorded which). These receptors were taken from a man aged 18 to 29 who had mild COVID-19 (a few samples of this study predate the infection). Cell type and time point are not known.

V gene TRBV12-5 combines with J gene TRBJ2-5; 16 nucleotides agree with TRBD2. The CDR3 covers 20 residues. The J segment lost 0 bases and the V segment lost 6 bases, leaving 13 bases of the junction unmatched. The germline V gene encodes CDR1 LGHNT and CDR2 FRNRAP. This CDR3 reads CASGPTPGTSGGEYQETQYF. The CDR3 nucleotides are TGTGCTAGTGGACCCACCCCCGGGACTAGCGGGGGGGAATACCAAGAGACCCAGTACTTC.

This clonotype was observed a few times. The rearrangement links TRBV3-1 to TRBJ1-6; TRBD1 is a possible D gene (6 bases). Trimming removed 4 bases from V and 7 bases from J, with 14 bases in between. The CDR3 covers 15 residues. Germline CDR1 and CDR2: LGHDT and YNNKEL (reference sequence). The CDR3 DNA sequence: TGTGCCAGCAGCCCCAGCGACAGGATCAATTCACCCCTCCACTTT. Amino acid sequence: CASSPSDRINSPLHF.

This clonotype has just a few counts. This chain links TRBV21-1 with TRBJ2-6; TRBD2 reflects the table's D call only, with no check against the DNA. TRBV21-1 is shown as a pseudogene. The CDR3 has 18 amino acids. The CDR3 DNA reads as TGTGCCAGCAGCAAGGGCCGGGATCTAATCTCTGGGGCCAACGTCCTGACTTTC. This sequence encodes CASSKGRDLISGANVLTF.

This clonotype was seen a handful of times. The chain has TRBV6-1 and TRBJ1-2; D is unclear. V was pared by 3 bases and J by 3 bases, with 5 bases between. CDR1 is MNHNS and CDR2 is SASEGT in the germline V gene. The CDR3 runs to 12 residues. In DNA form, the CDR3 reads TGTGCCAGCAGTGAGGGGTACTATGGCTACACCTTC. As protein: CASSEGYYGYTF.

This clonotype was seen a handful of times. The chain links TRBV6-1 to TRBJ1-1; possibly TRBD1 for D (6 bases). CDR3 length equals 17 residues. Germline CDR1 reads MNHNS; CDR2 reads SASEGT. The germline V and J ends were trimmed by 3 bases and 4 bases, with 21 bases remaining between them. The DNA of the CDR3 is TGTGCCAGCAGTGATCTCGAAACCTATCACAGGGCCACTGAAGCTTTCTTT. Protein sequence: CASSDLETYHRATEAFF.

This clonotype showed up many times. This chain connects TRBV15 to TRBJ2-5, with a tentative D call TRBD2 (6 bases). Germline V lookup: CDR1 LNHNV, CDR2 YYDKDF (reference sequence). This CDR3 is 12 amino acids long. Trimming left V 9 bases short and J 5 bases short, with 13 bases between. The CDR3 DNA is TGTGCCACTAGGAGGGGTGGGGAGACCCAGTACTTC. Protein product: CATRRGGETQYF.

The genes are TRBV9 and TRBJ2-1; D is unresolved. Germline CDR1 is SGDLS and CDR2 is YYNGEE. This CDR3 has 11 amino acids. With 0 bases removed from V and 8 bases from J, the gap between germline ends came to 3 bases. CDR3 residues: CASSVGHEQFF. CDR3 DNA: TGTGCCAGCAGCGTAGGGCATGAGCAGTTCTTC.

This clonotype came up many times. The CDR3 nucleotides read TGTGCCAGCAGGTCTACAGGGTTTCAGCCCCAGCATTTT. Its protein is CASRSTGFQPQHF. The chain employs TRBV12-3 or TRBV12-4 and TRBJ1-5, with D possibly TRBD1 on 6 matching bases. Trimming took 6 bases from V and 6 from J, leaving 12 bases between them. There are 13 residues in the CDR3.